This T cell receptor (beta chain) was observed in a study of graft-versus-host responses after intestinal transplantation. Overall study: All recipients were given anti-thymocyte globulin induction, and tacrolimus and steroids were then administered for around three years.

Whole-study results and caveats: Detected in recipient marrow were GvH clones, some of which were first observed in ileum or blood.

The authors plated roughly 200,000 CFSE-labeled responder cells with roughly 200,000 irradiated, violet-dye-labeled stimulator cells. After the reaction, the investigators sorted the proliferating CFSE-low CD3+CD4+ and CD3+CD8+ responders. The germline V gene encodes CDR1 GTSNPN and CDR2 SVGIG (reference sequence). The CDR3 runs 14 residues. V was shortened by 5 bases and J by 4 bases, with 17 bases between the two germline ends. The assay was immunoSEQ multiplex PCR, and TCRdb's table has in-frame clones only and misses some. The sample records about 23,000 clones, roughly 44% being singletons. There are a few counts of this clone. Other DNA variants within this sample encode the same CDR3.

The sequences come from alloreactive CD8+ T cells from a mixed lymphocyte reaction culture, collected before transplantation. The subset was: CFSE-low proliferating T cells sorted from approximately 6-day pre-transplant mixed lymphocyte reaction (GvH or HvG direction). This chain connects TRBV30 to TRBJ1-1, with D possibly being TRBD1 (5 bases). This receptor was obtained from a human patient who was an organ donor for intestinal transplantation. DNA for the CDR3: TGTGCCTGGGGTCATTTGGGGGGGAGCACTGAAGCTTTCTTT. It translates to CAWGHLGGSTEAFF. Full variable domain (missing parts from reference TRBV30 and TRBJ1-1): SQTIHQWPATLVQPVGSPLSLECTVEGTSNPNLYWYRQAAGRGLQLLFYSVGIGQISSEVPQNLSASRPQDRQFILSSKKLLLSDSGFYLCAWGHLGGSTEAFFGQGTRLTVV.